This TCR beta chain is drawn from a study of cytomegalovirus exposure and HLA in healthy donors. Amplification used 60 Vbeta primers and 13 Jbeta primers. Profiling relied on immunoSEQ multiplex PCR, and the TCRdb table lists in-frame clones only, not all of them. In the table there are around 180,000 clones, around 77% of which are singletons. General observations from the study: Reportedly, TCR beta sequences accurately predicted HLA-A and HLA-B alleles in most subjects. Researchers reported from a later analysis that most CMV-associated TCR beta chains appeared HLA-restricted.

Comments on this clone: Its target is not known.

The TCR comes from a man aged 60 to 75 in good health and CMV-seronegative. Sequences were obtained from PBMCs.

The CDR3, as DNA: TGTGCCAGCAGTTTATCTCAGGTTGCTGTCGGCGGGACCCACGAGCAGTACTTC. It is translated as CASSLSQVAVGGTHEQYF. The chain has TRBV27 and TRBJ2-7, with a tentative D call TRBD2 (6 bases). Trimming took 0 bases from V and 5 from J, leaving 23 bases between them. Germline V gives CDR1 MNHEY, CDR2 SMNVEV (reference sequence). This CDR3 has 18 amino acids.